Sequencing of this T cell receptor beta chain was carried out in a study of PD-1 blockade in classical Hodgkin lymphoma. Study-level results: Healthy donors reportedly exceeded newly diagnosed patients in baseline TCR diversity. Complete responders' baseline diversity resembled that of newly diagnosed patients. Patients who began taking nivolumab under 1 year after ASCT were left out.

Relapse was seen in all patients after autologous stem cell transplantation, and brentuximab vedotin exposure was variable. Reported best responses ranged across complete response, partial response or progressive disease. About this clone itself: What it binds is not known.

The junction had 8 bases not matched to a gene; V was cut back by 3 bases and J by 5 bases. Looked up from germline, CDR1 is MNHEY and CDR2 is SMNVEV (reference sequence). The CDR3 is 16 amino acids. Data came from immunoSEQ multiplex PCR; TCRdb stores just in-frame clones and leaves some out. The repertoire holds tens of thousands of clones, with around 67% as singletons. V is TRBV27 and J is TRBJ2-7; TRBD2 matches at 12 bases. Sample: peripheral blood mononuclear cells (PBMCs), taken before the second cycle of nivolumab. This sequence was found in a human donor with classical Hodgkin lymphoma. CDR3 coding DNA: TGTGCCAGCAGTTTGGGACTAGCGGGTTCCCACGACGAGCAGTACTTC. Translated, it gives CASSLGLAGSHDEQYF.